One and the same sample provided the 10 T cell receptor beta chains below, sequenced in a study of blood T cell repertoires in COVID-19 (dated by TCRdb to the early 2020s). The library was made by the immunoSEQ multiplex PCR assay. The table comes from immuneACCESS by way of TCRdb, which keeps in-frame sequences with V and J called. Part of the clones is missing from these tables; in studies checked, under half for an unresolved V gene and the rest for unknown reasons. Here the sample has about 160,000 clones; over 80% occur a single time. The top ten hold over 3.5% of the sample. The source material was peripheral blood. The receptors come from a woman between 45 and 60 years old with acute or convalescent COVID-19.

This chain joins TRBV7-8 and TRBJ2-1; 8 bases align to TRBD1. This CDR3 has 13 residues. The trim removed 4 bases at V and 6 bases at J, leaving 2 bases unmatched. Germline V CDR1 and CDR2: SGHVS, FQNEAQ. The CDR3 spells CASSSDRGNEQFF. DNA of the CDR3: TGTGCCAGCAGCTCAGACAGGGGCAATGAGCAGTTCTTC.

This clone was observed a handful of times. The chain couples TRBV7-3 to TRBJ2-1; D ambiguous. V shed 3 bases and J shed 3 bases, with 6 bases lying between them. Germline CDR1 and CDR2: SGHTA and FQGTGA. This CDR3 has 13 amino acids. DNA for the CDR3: TGTGCCAGCAGCTTGAGCCTCTACAATGAGCAGTTCTTC. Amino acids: CASSLSLYNEQFF.

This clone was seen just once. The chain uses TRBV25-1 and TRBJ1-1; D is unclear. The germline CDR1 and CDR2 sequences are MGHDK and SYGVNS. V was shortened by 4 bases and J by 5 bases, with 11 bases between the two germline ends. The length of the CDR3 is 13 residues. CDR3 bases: TGTGCCAGCAGTGGGAGGTCCGGAACTGAAGCTTTCTTT. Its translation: CASSGRSGTEAFF.

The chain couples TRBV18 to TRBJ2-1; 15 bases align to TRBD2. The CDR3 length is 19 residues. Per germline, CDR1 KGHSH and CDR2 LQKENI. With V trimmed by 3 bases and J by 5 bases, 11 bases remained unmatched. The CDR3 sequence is CASSPRGLAGGNVHNEQFF. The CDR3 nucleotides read TGTGCCAGCTCACCCCGGGGACTAGCGGGGGGAAATGTCCACAATGAGCAGTTCTTC.

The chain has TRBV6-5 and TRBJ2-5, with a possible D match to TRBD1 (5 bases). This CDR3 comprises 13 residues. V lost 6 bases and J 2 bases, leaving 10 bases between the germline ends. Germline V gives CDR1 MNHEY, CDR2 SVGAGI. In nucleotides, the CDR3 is TGTGCCAGCAGCCAGGGTCAACAAGAGACCCAGTACTTC. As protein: CASSQGQQETQYF.

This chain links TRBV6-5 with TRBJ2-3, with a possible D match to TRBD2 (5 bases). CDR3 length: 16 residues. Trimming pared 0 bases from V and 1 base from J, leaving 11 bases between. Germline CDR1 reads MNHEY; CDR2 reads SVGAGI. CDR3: CASSYSGGVGTDTQYF. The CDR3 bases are TGTGCCAGCAGTTACTCAGGAGGAGTGGGCACAGATACGCAGTATTTT.

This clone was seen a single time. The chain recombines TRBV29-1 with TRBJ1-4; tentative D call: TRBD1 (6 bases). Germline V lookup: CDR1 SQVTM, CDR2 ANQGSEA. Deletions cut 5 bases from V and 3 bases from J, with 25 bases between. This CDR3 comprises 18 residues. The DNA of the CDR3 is TGCAGCGTTTGGGGGATACTAGGGGTGGGGGCTGCTAATGAAAAACTGTTTTTT. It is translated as CSVWGILGVGAANEKLFF.

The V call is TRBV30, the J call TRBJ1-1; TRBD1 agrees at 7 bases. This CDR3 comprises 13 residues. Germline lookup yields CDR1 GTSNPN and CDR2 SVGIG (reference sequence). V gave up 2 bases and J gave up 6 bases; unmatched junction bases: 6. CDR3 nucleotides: TGTGCCTGGAGTATCACAGGGGCCTCTGAAGCTTTCTTT. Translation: CAWSITGASEAFF. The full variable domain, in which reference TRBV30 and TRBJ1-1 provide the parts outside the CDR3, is SQTIHQWPATLVQPVGSPLSLECTVEGTSNPNLYWYRQAAGRGLQLLFYSVGIGQISSEVPQNLSASRPQDRQFILSSKKLLLSDSGFYLCAWSITGASEAFFGQGTRLTVV.

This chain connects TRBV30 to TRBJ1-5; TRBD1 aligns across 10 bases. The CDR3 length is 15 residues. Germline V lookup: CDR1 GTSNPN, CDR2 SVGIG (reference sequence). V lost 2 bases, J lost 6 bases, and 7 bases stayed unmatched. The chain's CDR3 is CAWSRRTGGFQPQHF. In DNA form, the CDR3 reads TGTGCCTGGAGTCGAAGGACAGGGGGTTTTCAGCCCCAGCATTTT.

The CDR3 nucleotides are TGTGCCAGCGGGACACTGCCCCAAGAGACCCAGTACTTC. Residues: CASGTLPQETQYF. The rearrangement links TRBV2 to TRBJ2-5; TRBD1 is a possible D gene (6 bases). Trimming stripped 8 bases from V and 1 base from J, with 11 bases between. CDR1 is SNHLY and CDR2 is FYNNEI in the germline V gene. The CDR3 has 13 amino acids. The full variable domain, rest sourced from reference TRBV2 and TRBJ2-5, is EPEVTQTPSHQVTQMGQEVILRCVPISNHLYFYWYRQILGQKVEFLVSFYNNEISEKSEIFDDQFSVERPDGSNFTLKIRSTKLEDSAMYFCASGTLPQETQYFGPGTRLLVL.